Listed below are T cell receptor beta chains from one sample, sequenced in a study of shared clonotypes between healthy human individuals. Here immunoSEQ multiplex PCR was the method, and the copy in TCRdb shows in-frame clones only, minus some. This sample carries more than 2 million clones, 85% to 95% of them seen once, and the ten largest clones take 0.13%. What was sequenced was naive CD4+ T cells sorted from blood. These receptors were collected from a man between 18 and 29 years old in good health. The CDR3 runs from the conserved cysteine through the conserved F or W. Each record gives: clone size, CDR3 length, D gene, V gene, J gene, CDR3 DNA, CDR3 protein. The D gene is left open where the match is weak. Clone size is shown for a subset of rows, as once, few, many or a class of expanded clone.

-	13	-	TRBV10-1	TRBJ2-2	TGCGCCAGCAGTGAGTCGACGAGATCGCGGCTGTTTTTT	CASSESTRSRLFF
-	14	-	TRBV28	TRBJ2-7	TGTGCCAGCTTAGGTAACAGGACTCCCTACGAGCAGTACTTC	CASLGNRTPYEQYF
-	14	TRBD2	TRBV4-3	TRBJ2-4	TGCGCCAGCAGCCAAGATCATCTAGCGGGCATTCAGTACTTC	CASSQDHLAGIQYF
-	12	-	TRBV9	TRBJ2-2	TGTGCCAGCAGCGTAGTGCTAGGGGAGCTGTTTTTT	CASSVVLGELFF
-	15	TRBD1	TRBV11-2	TRBJ1-5	TGTGCCAGCAGCTCCCGGGACAGAGGTAATCAGCCCCAGCATTTT	CASSSRDRGNQPQHF
-	13	-	TRBV2	TRBJ1-1	TGTGCCAGCAGTGATCGCTCGAACACTGAAGCTTTCTTT	CASSDRSNTEAFF
-	16	TRBD2	TRBV12-5	TRBJ2-7	TGTGCTAGTGGTTTGCGAGGACTAGCGGGAGGTTACGAGCAGTACTTC	CASGLRGLAGGYEQYF
-	13	-	TRBV10-3	TRBJ2-7	TGTGCCATCATATCGGACCCAGCGGGTGAGCAGTACTTC	CAIISDPAGEQYF
-	16	TRBD2	TRBV5-1	TRBJ2-1	TGCGCCAGCAGCTTGGCCGGGGGGTTTCAACACAATGAGCAGTTCTTC	CASSLAGGFQHNEQFF
-	11	-	TRBV20-1	TRBJ1-2	TGCAGTGCGTTACAGGGTGTTGGCTACACCTTC	CSALQGVGYTF
once	14	-	TRBV10-3	TRBJ1-5	TGTGCCATCAGTGAAGGGAGGCACAATCAGCCCCAGCATTTT	CAISEGRHNQPQHF
-	14	-	TRBV6-1	TRBJ1-5	TGTGCCAGCAGTGAAGGGGGGGCTGCTCAGCCCCAGCATTTT	CASSEGGAAQPQHF
few	13	TRBD1	TRBV5-4	TRBJ1-4	TGTGCCAGCAGCTCACAGGGGGTTGAAAAACTGTTTTTT	CASSSQGVEKLFF
-	15	-	TRBV6-1	TRBJ1-6	TGTGCCAGCAGTGAAGGTAACAGGTCAATATCACCCCTCCACTTT	CASSEGNRSISPLHF
-	17	-	TRBV28	TRBJ1-2	TGTGCCAGCAGTCCCGATCCCAGTGGACTGTATAACTATGGCTACACCTTC	CASSPDPSGLYNYGYTF
once	14	-	TRBV7-9	TRBJ2-7	TGTGCCAGCAGCCCCCCGGCGGTATCCTACGAGCAGTACTTC	CASSPPAVSYEQYF
-	10	-	TRBV7-3	TRBJ1-6	TGTGCCAGCGGGTGCGCAGGTTCACTCTTT	CASGCAGSLF
once	12	-	TRBV5-6	TRBJ2-3	TGTGCCAGCAGCGCAGCTCTGGGGGCGGAGTATTTT	CASSAALGAEYF
-	13	TRBD1	TRBV6-1	TRBJ2-7	TGTGCCAGCAGTTTGACAGGGCGATACGAGCAGTACTTC	CASSLTGRYEQYF
-	14	TRBD2	TRBV5-1	TRBJ2-7	TGCGCCAGCAGCTTCGAAGCGGGAGTCTACGAGCAGTACTTC	CASSFEAGVYEQYF
-	12	-	TRBV2	TRBJ2-5	TGTGCCAGCAGTGAACCAATTGAGACCCAGTACTTC	CASSEPIETQYF
-	16	TRBD1	TRBV19	TRBJ1-6	TGTGCCAGTAGTACGGGACAGGGTGGGGATAATTCACCCCTCCACTTT	CASSTGQGGDNSPLHF
-	14	TRBD2	TRBV2	TRBJ2-5	TGTGCCAGCAGTGAACCGCGCGGGAGCGAGACCCAGTACTTC	CASSEPRGSETQYF
-	16	TRBD2	TRBV4-3	TRBJ2-1	TGCGCCAGCAGTCCCTCCGCAGCGGGGACCTACAATGAGCAGTTCTTC	CASSPSAAGTYNEQFF
-	15	TRBD2	TRBV30	TRBJ2-2	TGTGCCTGGAGTGTACGCAGGGAGGGCACCGGGGAGCTGTTTTTT	CAWSVRREGTGELFF
-	13	TRBD2	TRBV10-3	TRBJ2-5	TGTGCCATCAGAGCGGGAGCCCAAGAGACCCAGTACTTC	CAIRAGAQETQYF
-	16	TRBD2	TRBV5-1	TRBJ2-7	TGCGCCAGCAGCTTGGACTCCCTAGCGGGGATCTACGAGCAGTACTTC	CASSLDSLAGIYEQYF
-	14	-	TRBV18	TRBJ2-5	TGTGCCAGCTCACTAGCGTCTCCCAGAGAGACCCAGTACTTC	CASSLASPRETQYF
-	12	-	TRBV29-1	TRBJ1-2	TGCAGCGTTGAGAGTCAGTCTTATGGCTACACCTTC	CSVESQSYGYTF
-	16	TRBD2	TRBV4-1	TRBJ2-1	TGCGCCAGCAGCCAAGGGCGGGGGAGCTCCTACAATGAGCAGTTCTTC	CASSQGRGSSYNEQFF
-	12	-	TRBV25-1	TRBJ1-1	TGTGCCAGCAGTGGGGATGGGGGGGCGGCTTTCTTT	CASSGDGGAAFF
-	15	TRBD1	TRBV5-6	TRBJ2-5	TGTGCCAGCAGCCCGACAGGGGCTAAGATGGAGACCCAGTACTTC	CASSPTGAKMETQYF
-	15	TRBD1	TRBV28	TRBJ1-5	TGTGCCAGCAGTTCTCCGGGACAGGGGAATCAGCCCCAGCATTTT	CASSSPGQGNQPQHF